This record looks at one TCR beta chain sequence and its context. Its matching antigen is unknown. The CDR3 is 16 amino acids. After removal of 5 bases from V and 6 bases from J, the junction contained 11 bases not matched to a gene. Germline V gene data show CDR1 as LGHDT and CDR2 as YNNKEL (reference sequence). Repertoires were generated with immunoSEQ multiplex PCR, while TCRdb's copy carries only in-frame clones and drops some. The sample shows about 260,000 clones, roughly 93% of them seen only once. This sample stems from a study of T cell responses to AZD1222 COVID-19 vaccine. Regarding the study as a whole: Researchers took repertoire samples only after the peak T cell response had come. Rises in breadth and depth of Spike-specific TCRs came after two AZD1222 doses. Unmutated regions of variants are reportedly targeted by nearly half of spike-specific TCRs.

Source: peripheral blood, taken on day 0 of AZD1222 vaccination. This clonotype was obtained from an adult in good health. The V gene is TRBV3-1 (or the pseudogene TRBV3-2), the J gene TRBJ2-1; 9 bases map to TRBD2. CDR3 nucleotide sequence: TGTGCCAGCAGCTCCCGTGGGGCGGGGGGGCGCAATGAGCAGTTCTTC. It yields the protein CASSSRGAGGRNEQFF.